A selection of T cell receptor beta chains follows, all from one sample in a study of CD4 T cells in relation to SARS-CoV-2 and coronaviruses. These TCRs' antigens remain unknown. Assay: immunoSEQ multiplex PCR; the TCRdb copy retains only in-frame clones and omits some. This table holds roughly 18,000 clones, about 80% found once. The source material was CD4+ T cells from PBMCs, cultured in vitro. The receptors derive from a human donor in good health. Both conserved end residues are trimmed from each CDR3.

V gene: TRBV7-2; J gene: TRBJ1-6; CDR3 protein: ASSLGGTYNSPLH
V gene: TRBV3-1/TRBV3-2; J gene: TRBJ1-2; CDR3 protein: ASSRRTDFYGYT
V gene: TRBV6-5; J gene: TRBJ2-7; CDR3 protein: ASSYSYRSSYEQY
V gene: TRBV7-9; J gene: TRBJ2-1; CDR3 protein: ASSPPGSYNEQF
V gene: TRBV9; J gene: TRBJ2-2; CDR3 protein: ASSDQPISGNTGELF
V gene: TRBV11-3; J gene: TRBJ2-1; CDR3 protein: ASSLEGQGANEQF
V gene: TRBV6-1; J gene: TRBJ2-1; CDR3 protein: ASSEAAAIAGDEQF
V gene: TRBV21-1; J gene: TRBJ2-5; CDR3 protein: ASSNLDRAGETQY
V gene: TRBV11-2; J gene: TRBJ2-7; CDR3 protein: ASSQDRDRGEQY
V gene: TRBV6-2/TRBV6-3; J gene: TRBJ2-2; CDR3 protein: ASTPRGQGGELF
V gene: TRBV29-1; J gene: TRBJ2-1; CDR3 protein: SVVSNRDGNEQF
V gene: TRBV5-1; J gene: TRBJ1-1; CDR3 protein: ASRAREDTEAF
V gene: TRBV19; J gene: TRBJ2-2; CDR3 protein: ASSILAGVTGELF
V gene: TRBV6-5; J gene: TRBJ2-1; CDR3 protein: ASSFLNGEQF
V gene: TRBV3-1/TRBV3-2; J gene: TRBJ2-3; CDR3 protein: ASSQVTQRGAEEGDTQY
V gene: TRBV18; J gene: TRBJ2-7; CDR3 protein: ASSIQGATYEQY
V gene: TRBV18; J gene: TRBJ2-3; CDR3 protein: ASSPKAGGITDTQY
V gene: TRBV7-2; J gene: TRBJ2-5; CDR3 protein: ASSQEQGGLQTQY
V gene: TRBV20-1; J gene: TRBJ2-3; CDR3 protein: SALGRTQY
V gene: TRBV9; J gene: TRBJ2-1; CDR3 protein: ASSAHRNNEQF
V gene: TRBV19; J gene: TRBJ1-3; CDR3 protein: ASSITYREPGNTIY
V gene: TRBV9; J gene: TRBJ2-2; CDR3 protein: ASSPLAGEGTGELF
V gene: TRBV6-1; J gene: TRBJ1-5; CDR3 protein: ASSDPKQGFGNQPQH
V gene: TRBV5-4; J gene: TRBJ2-3; CDR3 protein: ASSLAGSTDTQY
V gene: TRBV24-1; J gene: TRBJ2-2; CDR3 protein: ATSARATGELF
V gene: TRBV5-1; J gene: TRBJ1-2; CDR3 protein: ASSLGVLGYT
V gene: TRBV7-8; J gene: TRBJ2-5; CDR3 protein: ASSLLAGGDQETQY
V gene: TRBV7-9; J gene: TRBJ1-1; CDR3 protein: ASSLSRTTEAF
V gene: TRBV28; J gene: TRBJ2-5; CDR3 protein: ASSLWPSGGAGETQY
V gene: TRBV11-3; J gene: TRBJ2-3; CDR3 protein: ASSPLAGVTDTQY
V gene: TRBV6-1; J gene: TRBJ1-4; CDR3 protein: ASSSQGGSEKLF
V gene: TRBV30; J gene: TRBJ2-6; CDR3 protein: AWRPGANVLT
V gene: TRBV4-3; J gene: TRBJ1-4; CDR3 protein: ASSQDGRGPGNEKLF
V gene: TRBV9; J gene: TRBJ2-3; CDR3 protein: ASSVSSGRGDTQY
V gene: TRBV19; J gene: TRBJ2-6; CDR3 protein: ASLAPFSSSGANVLT
V gene: TRBV4-2; J gene: TRBJ2-7; CDR3 protein: ASSQDPSGTFYEQY
V gene: TRBV2; J gene: TRBJ2-3; CDR3 protein: ASTRFPADTQY
V gene: TRBV5-1; J gene: TRBJ1-4; CDR3 protein: ASSSGEANEKLF
V gene: TRBV5-5; J gene: TRBJ1-1; CDR3 protein: ASSSPGGRAKDTEAF
V gene: TRBV7-2; J gene: TRBJ1-2; CDR3 protein: ASSLEQRYGYT
V gene: TRBV12-5; J gene: TRBJ2-5; CDR3 protein: ASGSPLAGTQETQY
V gene: TRBV30; J gene: TRBJ2-7; CDR3 protein: AWSVMSRGPYEQY
V gene: TRBV10-3; J gene: TRBJ1-2; CDR3 protein: AINQDRGDYGYT
V gene: TRBV7-2; J gene: TRBJ1-1; CDR3 protein: ASSLVRVGNTEAF
V gene: TRBV6-5; J gene: TRBJ1-2; CDR3 protein: ASSYDSTGLYGYT
V gene: TRBV2; J gene: TRBJ2-1; CDR3 protein: ASGLGPYNEQF
V gene: TRBV2; J gene: TRBJ1-4; CDR3 protein: ASRMRDRGNEKLF
V gene: TRBV5-1; J gene: TRBJ2-3; CDR3 protein: ASSPRTSGGRTDTQY
V gene: TRBV28; J gene: TRBJ1-2; CDR3 protein: ASSLYGTSDRAVHGYT